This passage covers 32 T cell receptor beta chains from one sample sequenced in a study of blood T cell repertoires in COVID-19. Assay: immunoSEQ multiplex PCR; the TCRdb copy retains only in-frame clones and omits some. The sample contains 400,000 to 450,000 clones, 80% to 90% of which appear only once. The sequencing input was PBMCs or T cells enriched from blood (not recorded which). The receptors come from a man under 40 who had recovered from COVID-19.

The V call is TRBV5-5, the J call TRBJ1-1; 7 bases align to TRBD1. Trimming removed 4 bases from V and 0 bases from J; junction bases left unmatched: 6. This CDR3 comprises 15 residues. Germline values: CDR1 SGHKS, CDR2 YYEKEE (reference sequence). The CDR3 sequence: CASSVGQMMNTEAFF. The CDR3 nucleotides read TGTGCCAGCAGCGTGGGACAGATGATGAACACTGAAGCTTTCTTT. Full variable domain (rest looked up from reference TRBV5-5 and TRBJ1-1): DAGVTQSPTHLIKTRGQQVTLRCSPISGHKSVSWYQQVLGQGPQFIFQYYEKEERGRGNFPDRFSARQFPNYSSELNVNALLLGDSALYLCASSVGQMMNTEAFFGQGTRLTVV.

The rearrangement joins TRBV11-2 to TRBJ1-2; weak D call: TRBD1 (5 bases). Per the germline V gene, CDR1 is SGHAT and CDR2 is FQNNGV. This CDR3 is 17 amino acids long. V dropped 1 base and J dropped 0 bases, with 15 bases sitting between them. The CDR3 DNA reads TGTGCCAGCAGCTTAGTAGGGGCAAGGGGCCCTAACTATGGCTACACCTTC. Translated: CASSLVGARGPNYGYTF.

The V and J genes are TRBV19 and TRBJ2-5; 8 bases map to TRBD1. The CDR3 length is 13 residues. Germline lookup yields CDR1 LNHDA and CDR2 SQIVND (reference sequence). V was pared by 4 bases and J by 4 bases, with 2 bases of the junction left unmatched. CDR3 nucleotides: TGTGCCAGTAGTAGACAGGGGTCAGAGACCCAGTACTTC. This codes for CASSRQGSETQYF.

CDR3 bases: TGTGCCAGCAGCTCGGGACAGTTTTTCTACAATGAGCAGTTCTTC. Translating gives CASSSGQFFYNEQFF. The chain recombines TRBV28 with TRBJ2-1; 7 bases match TRBD1. The CDR3 is 15 residues long. The V segment lost 6 bases and the J segment 3 bases; nucleotides outside the gene matches: 8. CDR1 and CDR2 (germline): MDHEN, SYDVKM. The full variable domain, in which reference TRBV28 and TRBJ2-1 provide the parts outside the CDR3, is DVKVTQSSRYLVKRTGEKVFLECVQDMDHENMFWYRQDPGLGLRLIYFSYDVKMKEKGDIPEGYSVSREKKERFSLILESASTNQTSMYLCASSSGQFFYNEQFFGPGTRLTVL.

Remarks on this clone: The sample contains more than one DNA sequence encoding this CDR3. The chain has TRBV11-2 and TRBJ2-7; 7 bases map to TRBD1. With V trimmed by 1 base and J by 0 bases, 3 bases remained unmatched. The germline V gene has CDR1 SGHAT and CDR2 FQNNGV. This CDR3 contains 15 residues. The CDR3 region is CASSLGGQSSYEQYF. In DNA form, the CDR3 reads TGTGCCAGCAGCTTAGGGGGACAGAGCTCCTACGAGCAGTACTTC.

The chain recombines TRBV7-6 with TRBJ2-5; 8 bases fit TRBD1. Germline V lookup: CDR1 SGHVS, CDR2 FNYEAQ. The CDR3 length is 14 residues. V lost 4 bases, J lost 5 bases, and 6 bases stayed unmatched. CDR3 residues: CASSSRQGLETQYF. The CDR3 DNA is TGTGCCAGCAGCTCCCGACAGGGGCTCGAGACCCAGTACTTC.

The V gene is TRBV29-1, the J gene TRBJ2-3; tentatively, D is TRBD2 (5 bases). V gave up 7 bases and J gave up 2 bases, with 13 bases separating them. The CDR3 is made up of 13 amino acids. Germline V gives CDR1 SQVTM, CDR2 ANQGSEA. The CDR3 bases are TGCAGCGGAGCGGCACAAGACACAGATACGCAGTATTTT. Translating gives CSGAAQDTDTQYF.

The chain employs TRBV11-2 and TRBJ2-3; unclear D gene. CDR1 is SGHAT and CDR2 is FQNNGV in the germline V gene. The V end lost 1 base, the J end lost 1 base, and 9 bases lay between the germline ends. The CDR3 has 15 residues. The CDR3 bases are TGTGCCAGCAGCTTAGTTACCGCGGGCACAGATACGCAGTATTTT. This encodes CASSLVTAGTDTQYF.

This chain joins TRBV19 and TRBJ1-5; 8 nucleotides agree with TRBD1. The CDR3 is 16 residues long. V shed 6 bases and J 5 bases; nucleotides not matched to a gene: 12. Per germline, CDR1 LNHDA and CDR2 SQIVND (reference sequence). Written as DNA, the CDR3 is TGTGCCAGTAGGTCGGGATCCGGGACAGGAGATCAGCCCCAGCATTTT. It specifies CASRSGSGTGDQPQHF.

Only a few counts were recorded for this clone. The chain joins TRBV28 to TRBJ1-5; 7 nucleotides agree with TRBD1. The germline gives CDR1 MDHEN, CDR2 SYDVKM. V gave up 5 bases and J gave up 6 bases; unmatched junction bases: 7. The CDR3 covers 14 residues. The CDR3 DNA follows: TGTGCCAGCAGTCAGCAGGGGGGTTCTCAGCCCCAGCATTTT. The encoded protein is CASSQQGGSQPQHF.

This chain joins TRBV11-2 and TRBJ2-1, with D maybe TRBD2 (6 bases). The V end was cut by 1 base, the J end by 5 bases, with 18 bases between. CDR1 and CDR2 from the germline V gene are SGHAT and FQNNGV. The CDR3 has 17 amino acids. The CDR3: CASSLGRVGGSNNEQFF. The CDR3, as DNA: TGTGCCAGCAGCTTAGGCCGGGTTGGGGGGTCTAACAATGAGCAGTTCTTC.

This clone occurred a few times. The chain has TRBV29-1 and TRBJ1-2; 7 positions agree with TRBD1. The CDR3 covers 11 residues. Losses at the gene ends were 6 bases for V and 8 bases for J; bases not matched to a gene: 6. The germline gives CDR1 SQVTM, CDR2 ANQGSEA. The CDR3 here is CSVTDRLGYTF. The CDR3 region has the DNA TGCAGCGTAACGGACAGGTTGGGCTACACCTTC.

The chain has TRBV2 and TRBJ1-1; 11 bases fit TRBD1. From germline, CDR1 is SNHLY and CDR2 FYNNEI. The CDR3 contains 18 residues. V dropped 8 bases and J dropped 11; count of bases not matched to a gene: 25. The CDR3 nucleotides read TGTGCCAGCGGTGGGGCGATTGGACAGGGGGCCCGAAGCTCCGACGCTTTCTTT. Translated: CASGGAIGQGARSSDAFF.

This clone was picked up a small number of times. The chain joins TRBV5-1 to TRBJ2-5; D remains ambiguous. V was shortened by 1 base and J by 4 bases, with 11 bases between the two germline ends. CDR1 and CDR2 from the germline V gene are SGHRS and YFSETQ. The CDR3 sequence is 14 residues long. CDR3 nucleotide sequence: TGCGCCAGCAGCTTGTACAGCTTAGTAGAGACCCAGTACTTC. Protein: CASSLYSLVETQYF.

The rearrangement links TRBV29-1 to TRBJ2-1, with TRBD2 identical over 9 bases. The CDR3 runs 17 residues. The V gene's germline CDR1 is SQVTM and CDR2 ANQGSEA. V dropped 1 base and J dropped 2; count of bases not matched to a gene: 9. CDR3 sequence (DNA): TGCAGCGTTGAAGGGGGGGCTAGCGGGATAGCCTACAATGAGCAGTTCTTC. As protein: CSVEGGASGIAYNEQFF.

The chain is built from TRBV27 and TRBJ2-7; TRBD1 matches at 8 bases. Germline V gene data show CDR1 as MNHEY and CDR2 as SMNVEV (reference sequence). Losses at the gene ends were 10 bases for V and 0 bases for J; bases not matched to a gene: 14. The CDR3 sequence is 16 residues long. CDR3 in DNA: TGTGCCACCCAAAAAGCTCCGGGACAGGTCTCCTACGAGCAGTACTTC. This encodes CATQKAPGQVSYEQYF.

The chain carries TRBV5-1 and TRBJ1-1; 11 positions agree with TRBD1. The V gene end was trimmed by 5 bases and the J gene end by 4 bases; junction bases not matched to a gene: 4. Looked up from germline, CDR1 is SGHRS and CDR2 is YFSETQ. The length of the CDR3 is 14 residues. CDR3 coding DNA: TGCGCCAGCAGAATGGGACAGGGGGTCACTGAAGCTTTCTTT. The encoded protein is CASRMGQGVTEAFF. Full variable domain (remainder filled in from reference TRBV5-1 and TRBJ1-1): KAGVTQTPRYLIKTRGQQVTLSCSPISGHRSVSWYQQTPGQGLQFLFEYFSETQRNKGNFPGRFSGRQFSNSRSEMNVSTLELGDSALYLCASRMGQGVTEAFFGQGTRLTVV.

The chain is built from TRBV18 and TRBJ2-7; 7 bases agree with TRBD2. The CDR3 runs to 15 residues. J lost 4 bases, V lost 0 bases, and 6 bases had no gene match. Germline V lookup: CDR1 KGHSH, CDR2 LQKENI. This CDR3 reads CASSPPGLEGYEQYF. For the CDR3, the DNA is TGTGCCAGCTCACCACCCGGACTAGAGGGGTACGAGCAGTACTTC. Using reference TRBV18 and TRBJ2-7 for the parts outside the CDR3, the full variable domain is NAGVMQNPRHLVRRRGQEARLRCSPMKGHSHVYWYRQLPEEGLKFMVYLQKENIIDESGMPKERFSAEFPKEGPSILRIQQVVRGDSAAYFCASSPPGLEGYEQYFGPGTRLTVT.

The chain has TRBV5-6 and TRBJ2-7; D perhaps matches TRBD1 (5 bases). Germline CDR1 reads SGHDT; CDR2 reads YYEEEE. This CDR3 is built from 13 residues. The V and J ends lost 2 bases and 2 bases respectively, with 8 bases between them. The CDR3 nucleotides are TGTGCCAGCAGCTTTGCAGGGACCTACGAGCAGTACTTC. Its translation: CASSFAGTYEQYF. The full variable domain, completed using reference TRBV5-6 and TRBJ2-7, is DAGVTQSPTHLIKTRGQQVTLRCSPKSGHDTVSWYQQALGQGPQFIFQYYEEEERQRGNFPDRFSGHQFPNYSSELNVNALLLGDSALYLCASSFAGTYEQYFGPGTRLTVT.

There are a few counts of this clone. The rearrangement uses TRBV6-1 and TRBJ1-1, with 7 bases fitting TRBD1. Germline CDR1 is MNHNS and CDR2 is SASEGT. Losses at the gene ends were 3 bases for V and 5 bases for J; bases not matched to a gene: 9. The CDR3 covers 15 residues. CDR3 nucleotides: TGTGCCAGCAGTGACCGGACAGGCGGGCGAACTGAAGCTTTCTTT. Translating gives CASSDRTGGRTEAFF.

The CDR3 protein is CASSLKGASYEQYF. CDR3 coding DNA: TGTGCCAGCAGCTTAAAGGGGGCCTCCTACGAGCAGTACTTC. The chain is built from TRBV7-9 and TRBJ2-7, with 7 positions matching TRBD1. The ends lost 2 bases at V and 0 bases at J; junction bases unmatched: 1. CDR3 size: 14 residues. The V gene's germline CDR1 is SEHNR and CDR2 FQNEAQ (reference sequence).

The CDR3 loop is CASSFITGSDTQYF. Written as DNA, the CDR3 is TGTGCCAGTAGTTTTATTACAGGGTCAGATACGCAGTATTTT. This chain uses TRBV19 with TRBJ2-3, with D perhaps matching TRBD1 (6 bases). CDR3 size: 14 residues. Trimming took 5 bases from V and 4 from J, leaving 13 bases between them. Germline CDR1 LNHDA, CDR2 SQIVND (reference sequence).

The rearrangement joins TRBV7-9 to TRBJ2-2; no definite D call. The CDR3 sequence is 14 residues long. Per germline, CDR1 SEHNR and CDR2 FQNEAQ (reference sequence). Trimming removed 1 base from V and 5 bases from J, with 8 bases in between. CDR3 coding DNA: TGTGCCAGCAGCTTAGGAGCCCTTACCGGGGAGCTGTTTTTT. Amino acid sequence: CASSLGALTGELFF.

The DNA of the CDR3 is TGTGCCAGCAGCTTAGGCAGGGGGCCTTCCAATGAGCAGTTCTTC. Translated: CASSLGRGPSNEQFF. This chain connects TRBV11-3 to TRBJ2-1; 8 nucleotides line up with TRBD1. Germline CDR1 is SGHNT and CDR2 is YENEEA. The CDR3 spans 15 residues. V lost 1 base, J lost 6 bases, and 5 bases stayed unmatched.

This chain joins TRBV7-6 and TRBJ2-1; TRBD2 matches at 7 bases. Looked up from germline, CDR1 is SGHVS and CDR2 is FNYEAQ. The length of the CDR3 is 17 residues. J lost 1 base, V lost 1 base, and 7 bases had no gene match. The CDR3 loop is CASSLGIAGASYNEQFF. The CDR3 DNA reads TGTGCCAGCAGCTTAGGGATTGCGGGAGCATCCTACAATGAGCAGTTCTTC.

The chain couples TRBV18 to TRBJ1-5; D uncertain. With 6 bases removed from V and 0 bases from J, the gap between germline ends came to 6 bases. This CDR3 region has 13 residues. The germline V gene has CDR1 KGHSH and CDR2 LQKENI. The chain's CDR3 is CASSPYSNQPQHF. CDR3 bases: TGTGCCAGCTCCCCATATAGCAATCAGCCCCAGCATTTT. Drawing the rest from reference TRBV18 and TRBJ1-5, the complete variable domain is NAGVMQNPRHLVRRRGQEARLRCSPMKGHSHVYWYRQLPEEGLKFMVYLQKENIIDESGMPKERFSAEFPKEGPSILRIQQVVRGDSAAYFCASSPYSNQPQHFGDGTRLSIL.

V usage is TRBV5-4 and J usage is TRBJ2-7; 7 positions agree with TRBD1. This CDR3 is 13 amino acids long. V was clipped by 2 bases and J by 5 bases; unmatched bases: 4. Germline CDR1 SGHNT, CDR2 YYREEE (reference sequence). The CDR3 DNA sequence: TGTGCCAGCAGCTTTCCAGACAGGGACGAGCAGTACTTC. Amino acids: CASSFPDRDEQYF.

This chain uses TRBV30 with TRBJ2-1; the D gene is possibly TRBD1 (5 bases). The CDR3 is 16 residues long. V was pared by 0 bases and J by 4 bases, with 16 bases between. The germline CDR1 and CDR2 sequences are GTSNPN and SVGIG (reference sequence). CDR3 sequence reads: CAWSVRWGHSYNEQFF. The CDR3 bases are TGTGCCTGGAGTGTACGTTGGGGCCACTCTTACAATGAGCAGTTCTTC.

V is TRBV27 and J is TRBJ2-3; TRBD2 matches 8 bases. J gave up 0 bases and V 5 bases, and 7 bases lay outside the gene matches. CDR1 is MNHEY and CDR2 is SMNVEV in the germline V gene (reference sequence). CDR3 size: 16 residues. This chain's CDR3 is CASSPSTSGSTDTQYF. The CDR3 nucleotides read TGTGCCAGCAGTCCAAGTACTAGCGGAAGCACAGATACGCAGTATTTT.

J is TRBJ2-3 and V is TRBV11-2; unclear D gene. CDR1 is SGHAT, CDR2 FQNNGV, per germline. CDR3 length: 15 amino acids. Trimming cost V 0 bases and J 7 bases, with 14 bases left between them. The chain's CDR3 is CASSLDPSTSNTQYF. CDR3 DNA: TGTGCCAGCAGCTTAGATCCCTCCACGAGTAATACGCAGTATTTT.

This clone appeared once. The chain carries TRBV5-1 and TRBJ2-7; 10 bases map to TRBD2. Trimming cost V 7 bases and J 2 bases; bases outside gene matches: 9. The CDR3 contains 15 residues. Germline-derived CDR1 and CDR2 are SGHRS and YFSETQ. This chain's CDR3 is CASSPGTSAAYEQYF. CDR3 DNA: TGCGCCAGCTCCCCCGGGACTAGCGCAGCCTACGAGCAGTACTTC.

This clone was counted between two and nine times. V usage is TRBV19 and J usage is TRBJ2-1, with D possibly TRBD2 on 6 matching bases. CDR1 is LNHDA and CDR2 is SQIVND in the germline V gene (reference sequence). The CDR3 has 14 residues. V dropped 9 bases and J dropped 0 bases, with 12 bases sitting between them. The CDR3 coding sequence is TGTGCCAGCTTGGCGGGGACCTCCTACAATGAGCAGTTCTTC. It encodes CASLAGTSYNEQFF.